In its sample, the clone carrying this T cell receptor beta chain was seen once. Its specificity is not known. The record originates from a study of cytomegalovirus exposure and HLA in healthy donors. General study results and limits: CMV antigen specificity was confirmed in vitro for a few CMV-associated chains. An analysis done earlier found most TCR beta V segments productive about 90% or about 30% of the time. In presence/absence analyses, roughly uniform sequencing depth across donors was assumed. Immune exposure information available was restricted to CMV serostatus.

The primer mix had 60 Vbeta and 13 Jbeta primers. Sequencing was performed with immunoSEQ multiplex PCR; in TCRdb, only in-frame clones are kept and a portion is missing. The data show tens of thousands of clones, 78% seen once. Per the germline V gene, CDR1 is SGHTA and CDR2 is FQGNSA. CDR3 length: 14 residues. The ends lost 0 bases at V and 5 bases at J; junction bases unmatched: 4. The chain uses TRBV7-2 and TRBJ2-7, with 7 bases that match TRBD2. Sample: PBMCs. This TCR derives from a male donor in good health and CMV-seropositive. This chain's CDR3 is CASSLAGGWHEQYF. For the CDR3, the DNA is TGTGCCAGCAGCTTAGCGGGGGGGTGGCACGAGCAGTACTTC.